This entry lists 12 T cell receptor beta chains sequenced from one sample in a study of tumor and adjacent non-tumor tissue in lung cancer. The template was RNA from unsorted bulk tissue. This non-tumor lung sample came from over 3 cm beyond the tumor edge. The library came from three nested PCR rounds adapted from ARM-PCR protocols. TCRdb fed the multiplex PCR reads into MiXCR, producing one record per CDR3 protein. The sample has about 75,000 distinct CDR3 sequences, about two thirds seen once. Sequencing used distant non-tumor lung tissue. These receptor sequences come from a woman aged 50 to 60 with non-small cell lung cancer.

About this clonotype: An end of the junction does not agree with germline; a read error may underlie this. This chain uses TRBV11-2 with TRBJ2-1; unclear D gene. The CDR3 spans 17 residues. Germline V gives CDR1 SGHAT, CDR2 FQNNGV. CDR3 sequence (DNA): TGTGCCAGCAGCTTAAGTGAGACTGTACTCTCCTACAATGAGCAGCTCTTC. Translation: CASSLSETVLSYNEQLF.

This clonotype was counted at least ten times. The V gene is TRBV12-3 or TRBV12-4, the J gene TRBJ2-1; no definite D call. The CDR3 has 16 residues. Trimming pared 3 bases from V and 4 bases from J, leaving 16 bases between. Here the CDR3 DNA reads TGTGCCAGCAGTTTGGAATCACTTCCAGCATACAATGAGCAGTTCTTC. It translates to CASSLESLPAYNEQFF.

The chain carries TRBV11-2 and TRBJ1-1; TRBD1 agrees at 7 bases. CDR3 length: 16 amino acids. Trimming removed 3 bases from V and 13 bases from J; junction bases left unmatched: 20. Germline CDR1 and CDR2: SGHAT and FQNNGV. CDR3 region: CASSLELTGTNTGDFF. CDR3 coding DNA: TGTGCCAGCAGCTTGGAGTTGACAGGGACAAACACTGGAGATTTCTTT. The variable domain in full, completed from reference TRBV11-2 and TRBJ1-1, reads EAGVAQSPRYKIIEKRQSVAFWCNPISGHATLYWYQQILGQGPKLLIQFQNNGVVDDSQLPKDRFSAERLKGVDSTLKIQPAKLEDSAVYLCASSLELTGTNTGDFFGQGTRLTVV.

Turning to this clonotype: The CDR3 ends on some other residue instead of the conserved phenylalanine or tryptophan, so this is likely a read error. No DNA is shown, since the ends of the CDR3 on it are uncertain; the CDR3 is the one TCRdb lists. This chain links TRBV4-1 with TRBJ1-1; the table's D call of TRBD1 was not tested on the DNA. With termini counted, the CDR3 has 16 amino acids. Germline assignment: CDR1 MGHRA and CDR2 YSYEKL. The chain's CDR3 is CASGQDRYRANTEALL.

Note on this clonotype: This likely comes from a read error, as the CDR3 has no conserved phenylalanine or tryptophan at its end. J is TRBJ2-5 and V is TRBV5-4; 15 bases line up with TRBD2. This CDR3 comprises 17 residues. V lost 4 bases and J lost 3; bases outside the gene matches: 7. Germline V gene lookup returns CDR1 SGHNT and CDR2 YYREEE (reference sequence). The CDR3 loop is CASSPGLAGGPEETQYS. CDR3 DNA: TGTGCCAGCAGCCCCGGACTAGCGGGAGGGCCGGAAGAGACCCAGTACTCC.

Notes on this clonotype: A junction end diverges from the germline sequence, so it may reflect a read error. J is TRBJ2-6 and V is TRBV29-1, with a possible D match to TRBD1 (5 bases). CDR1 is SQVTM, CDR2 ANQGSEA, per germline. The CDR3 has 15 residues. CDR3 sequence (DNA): TGCAGCGTTGTTGCAGCGAGCTATGGGGCCAACGTCCTGATTTTC. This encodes CSVVAASYGANVLIF.

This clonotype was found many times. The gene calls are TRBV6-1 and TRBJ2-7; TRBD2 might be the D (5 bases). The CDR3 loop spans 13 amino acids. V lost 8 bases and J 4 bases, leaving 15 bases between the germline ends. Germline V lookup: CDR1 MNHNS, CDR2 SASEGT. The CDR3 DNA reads TGTGCCAGCTTGAGGGATACAATTTACGAGCAGTACTTC. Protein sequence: CASLRDTIYEQYF.

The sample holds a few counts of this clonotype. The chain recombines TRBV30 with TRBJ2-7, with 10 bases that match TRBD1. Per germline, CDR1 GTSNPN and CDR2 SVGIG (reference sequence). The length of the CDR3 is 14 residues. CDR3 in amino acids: CTRRNRDRGHEQYF. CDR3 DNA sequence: TGTACCCGGAGAAACCGGGACAGGGGCCACGAGCAGTACTTC.

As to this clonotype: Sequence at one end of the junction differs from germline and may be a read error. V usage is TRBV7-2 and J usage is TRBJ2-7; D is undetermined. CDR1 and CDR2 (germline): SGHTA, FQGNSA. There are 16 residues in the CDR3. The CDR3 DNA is TGTGCCCGCAGCCAGGCGGCCGCCCCGTCCTCCTACGAGCAGTACTTC. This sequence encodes CARSQAAAPSSYEQYF.

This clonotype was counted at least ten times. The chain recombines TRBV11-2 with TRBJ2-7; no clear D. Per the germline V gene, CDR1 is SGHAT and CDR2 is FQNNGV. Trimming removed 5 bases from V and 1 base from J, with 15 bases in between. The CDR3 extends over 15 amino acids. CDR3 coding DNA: TGTGCCAGCAGCGGAAGAGCAGGTGTGTCCTACGAGCAGTACTTC. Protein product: CASSGRAGVSYEQYF. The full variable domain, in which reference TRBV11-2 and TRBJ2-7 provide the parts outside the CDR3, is EAGVAQSPRYKIIEKRQSVAFWCNPISGHATLYWYQQILGQGPKLLIQFQNNGVVDDSQLPKDRFSAERLKGVDSTLKIQPAKLEDSAVYLCASSGRAGVSYEQYFGPGTRLTVT.

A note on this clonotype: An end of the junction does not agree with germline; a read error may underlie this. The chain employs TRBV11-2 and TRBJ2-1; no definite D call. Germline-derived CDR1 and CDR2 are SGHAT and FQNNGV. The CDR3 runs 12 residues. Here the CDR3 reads CASSPSGYEQSF. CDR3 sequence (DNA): TGTGCCAGCAGTCCCTCTGGATATGAGCAGTCCTTC.

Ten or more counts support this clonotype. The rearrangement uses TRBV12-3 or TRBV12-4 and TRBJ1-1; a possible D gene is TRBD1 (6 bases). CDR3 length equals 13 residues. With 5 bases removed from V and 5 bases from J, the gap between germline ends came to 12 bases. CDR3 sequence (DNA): TGTGCCAGCAGTCCCACAGGGAAAACTGAAGCTTTCTTT. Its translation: CASSPTGKTEAFF.